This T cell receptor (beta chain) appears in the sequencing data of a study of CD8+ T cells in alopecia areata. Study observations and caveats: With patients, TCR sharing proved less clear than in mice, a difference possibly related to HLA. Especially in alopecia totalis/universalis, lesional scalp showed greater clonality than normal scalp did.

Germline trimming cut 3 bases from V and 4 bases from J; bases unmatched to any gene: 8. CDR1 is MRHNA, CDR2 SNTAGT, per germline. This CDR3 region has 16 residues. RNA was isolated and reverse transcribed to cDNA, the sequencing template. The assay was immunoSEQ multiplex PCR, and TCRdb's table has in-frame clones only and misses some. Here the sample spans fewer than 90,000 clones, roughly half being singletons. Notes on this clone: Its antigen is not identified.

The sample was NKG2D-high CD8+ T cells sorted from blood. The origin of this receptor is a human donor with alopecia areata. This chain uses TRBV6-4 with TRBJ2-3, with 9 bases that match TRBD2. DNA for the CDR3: TGTGCCAGCAGTGAGAGTGCGGCGGGAGGGCCAGATACGCAGTATTTT. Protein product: CASSESAAGGPDTQYF.